These 29 T cell receptor beta chains were sequenced from one sample in a study of long-term antiretroviral therapy in people with HIV. With survey level as its setting, the immunoSEQ assay was v3.0. Measured with immunoSEQ multiplex PCR; TCRdb has only the in-frame clones, and not every one. The sample holds under 45,000 clones; 75% to 90% are singletons and the top ten take under 7.5%. Sample: unsorted PBMCs, taken 3.1 years after starting antiretroviral therapy. All receptors derive from a woman aged 45 to 65 with HIV.

The rearrangement joins TRBV30 to TRBJ1-4, with unresolved D. The germline CDR1 and CDR2 sequences are GTSNPN and SVGIG (reference sequence). There are 15 residues in the CDR3. Trimming cost V 0 bases and J 7 bases, with 15 bases left between them. Here the CDR3 reads CAWSVLGVMGEKLFF. The CDR3, as DNA: TGTGCCTGGAGTGTACTTGGGGTGATGGGTGAAAAACTGTTTTTT.

This clone showed up just a few times. The J gene is TRBJ2-1, the V gene TRBV2, with D hard to call. This CDR3 is 14 amino acids long. V dropped 5 bases and J dropped 5 bases, with 13 bases sitting between them. Germline CDR1 is SNHLY and CDR2 is FYNNEI. The CDR3 coding sequence is TGTGCCAGCAGTACCCGGTGGGGTCACAATGAGCAGTTCTTC. Its protein product is CASSTRWGHNEQFF. Based on the CDR3 plus reference TRBV2 and TRBJ2-1, the full variable domain is EPEVTQTPSHQVTQMGQEVILRCVPISNHLYFYWYRQILGQKVEFLVSFYNNEISEKSEIFDDQFSVERPDGSNFTLKIRSTKLEDSAMYFCASSTRWGHNEQFFGPGTRLTVL.

This clone was counted between two and nine times. This sequence joins TRBV6-6 and TRBJ1-6; D gene unclear. Germline CDR1 MNHNY, CDR2 SVGAGI (reference sequence). The CDR3 has 13 residues. V was pared by 6 bases and J by 8 bases, with 11 bases between. For the CDR3, the DNA is TGTGCCAGCAGCAGCCTTGGGGATTCACCCCTCCACTTT. Its protein is CASSSLGDSPLHF.

The CDR3 loop reads CASSLVPSGAGELFF. For the CDR3, the DNA is TGTGCCAGCAGCTTAGTTCCTAGCGGGGCCGGGGAGCTGTTTTTT. This chain connects TRBV11-3 to TRBJ2-2; 9 positions match TRBD2. This CDR3 contains 15 residues. V was clipped by 1 base and J by 6 bases; unmatched bases: 3. Germline V gene data show CDR1 as SGHNT and CDR2 as YENEEA.

V gene TRBV2 combines with J gene TRBJ2-7; no reliable D call. The CDR3 has 12 residues. The V end was cut by 4 bases, the J end by 1 base, with 5 bases between. From germline, CDR1 is SNHLY and CDR2 FYNNEI. CDR3 DNA sequence: TGTGCCAGCAGTGCCCAATCCTACGAGCAGTACTTC. It is translated as CASSAQSYEQYF.

In this sample, this clone turned up a few times. The V call is TRBV6-5, the J call TRBJ1-1; D call uncertain. Germline V gives CDR1 MNHEY, CDR2 SVGAGI. Trimming left V 6 bases short and J 1 base short, with 3 bases between. The CDR3 loop spans 11 amino acids. CDR3 sequence reads: CASSTNTEAFF. In nucleotides, the CDR3 is TGTGCCAGCAGCACGAACACTGAAGCTTTCTTT.

V and J are TRBV19 and TRBJ2-3; maybe TRBD1 (6 bases). Looked up from germline, CDR1 is LNHDA and CDR2 is SQIVND (reference sequence). The V and J ends lost 8 bases and 4 bases respectively, with 10 bases between them. This CDR3 has 12 amino acids. The CDR3 region is CASAQGADTQYF. The CDR3 DNA is TGTGCCAGTGCACAGGGTGCAGATACGCAGTATTTT. Variable domain in full (rest from reference TRBV19 and TRBJ2-3): DGGITQSPKYLFRKEGQNVTLSCEQNLNHDAMYWYRQDPGQGLRLIYYSQIVNDFQKGDIAEGYSVSREKKESFPLTVTSAQKNPTAFYLCASAQGADTQYFGPGTRLTVL.

This clone was seen more than once but under ten times. DNA of the CDR3: TGTGCTAGTGGTTTGGACAGTGGGCCTCGACAAGCTTTCTTT. As protein: CASGLDSGPRQAFF. This chain joins TRBV12-5 and TRBJ1-1; no firm D call. The CDR3 totals 14 residues. Trimming stripped 1 base from V and 9 bases from J, with 15 bases between. Germline V CDR1 and CDR2: LGHNT, FRNRAP.

This clone was observed once. The V and J genes are TRBV12-1 and TRBJ2-7. TRBV12-1 counts as a pseudogene. CDR3 length equals 13 residues. The CDR3 reads CASSFGTSYEQYF. CDR3 coding DNA: TGTGCCAGCAGCTTTGGTACGTCCTACGAGCAGTACTTC.

This clone was counted only a few times. This rearrangement joins TRBV7-3 to TRBJ2-6, with unresolved D. The CDR3 loop spans 18 amino acids. Germline-derived CDR1 and CDR2 are SGHTA and FQGTGA. V was cut by 2 bases and J by 4 bases, with 18 bases left in between. For the CDR3, the DNA is TGTGCCAGCAGCTTATCCACCCGGACCGCGATCGGGGCCAACGTCCTGACTTTC. It yields the protein CASSLSTRTAIGANVLTF.

V gene TRBV30 combines with J gene TRBJ1-2; a possible D gene is TRBD1 (6 bases). Germline CDR1 and CDR2: GTSNPN and SVGIG (reference sequence). V dropped 5 bases and J dropped 9 bases, with 19 bases sitting between them. This CDR3 has 13 residues. CDR3 DNA sequence: TGTGCCTGGGGGCTGAGGGGGTCCTTCCGCTACACCTTC. It translates to CAWGLRGSFRYTF.

The CDR3 DNA follows: TGTGCCAGCAGCTCGGGACTGCTGAACACTGAAGCTTTCTTT. Encoded protein: CASSSGLLNTEAFF. The gene calls are TRBV2 and TRBJ1-1; a weak D match, TRBD1 (5 bases). Trimming removed 6 bases from V and 0 bases from J, with 11 bases in between. From germline, CDR1 is SNHLY and CDR2 FYNNEI. CDR3 length equals 14 residues.

The chain uses TRBV19 and TRBJ1-2; D remains ambiguous. Germline V gene lookup returns CDR1 LNHDA and CDR2 SQIVND (reference sequence). The CDR3 is 12 amino acids. V dropped 5 bases and J dropped 4 bases, with 8 bases sitting between them. CDR3 loop: CASSLTGYGYTF. In nucleotides, the CDR3 is TGTGCCAGTAGTCTGACGGGCTATGGCTACACCTTC.

The chain links TRBV11-2 to TRBJ2-3, with unresolved D. Germline loops: CDR1 SGHAT, CDR2 FQNNGV. The CDR3 spans 14 residues. V was shortened by 6 bases and J by 6 bases, with 16 bases between the two germline ends. Here the CDR3 reads CASSYRSLPDTQYF. The CDR3 coding sequence is TGTGCCAGCAGTTACCGTAGTCTACCCGATACGCAGTATTTT.

This chain uses TRBV27 with TRBJ1-6; a weak D match, TRBD1 (6 bases). The CDR3 loop spans 16 amino acids. Trimming took off 5 bases at V and 8 bases at J, with 19 bases between the two ends. Germline V CDR1 and CDR2: MNHEY, SMNVEV (reference sequence). The DNA for the CDR3 is TGTGCCAGCAGTCCCCACAGGGCCCGCGCGGATTCACCCCTCCACTTT. This gives the protein CASSPHRARADSPLHF.

V gene TRBV10-3 combines with J gene TRBJ2-3; perhaps TRBD1 as D (5 bases). The CDR3 covers 14 residues. From germline, CDR1 is ENHRY and CDR2 SYGVKD. Trimming left V 7 bases short and J 0 bases short, with 11 bases between. The CDR3 DNA follows: TGTGCCATCACAGTAGGGGATAGCACAGATACGCAGTATTTT. This translates into CAITVGDSTDTQYF.

J is TRBJ1-6 and V is TRBV2; a weak D match, TRBD1 (5 bases). The germline gives CDR1 SNHLY, CDR2 FYNNEI. This CDR3 comprises 12 residues. Between the trimmed V and J ends, which lost 6 bases and 10 bases, there was a span of 10 bases. The CDR3 sequence: CASRGPQSPLHF. CDR3 in DNA: TGTGCCAGCAGGGGACCCCAGTCACCCCTCCACTTT.

V is TRBV10-3 and J is TRBJ1-3, with 7 bases fitting TRBD1. The junction had 8 bases not matched to a gene; V was cut back by 3 bases and J by 0 bases. This CDR3 is 17 amino acids long. Per germline, CDR1 ENHRY and CDR2 SYGVKD. This CDR3 reads CAISEQGQAYSGNTIYF. CDR3 nucleotides: TGTGCCATCAGTGAACAAGGACAGGCCTACTCTGGAAACACCATATATTTT.

The chain uses TRBV14 and TRBJ1-5; D unclear. CDR1 is SGHDN, CDR2 FVKESK, per germline. The CDR3 has 13 amino acids. V lost 4 bases to trimming and J lost 2 bases, with 6 bases between them. The CDR3 region has the DNA TGTGCCAGCAGCCGCGGACGCAATCAGCCCCAGCATTTT. Translation: CASSRGRNQPQHF. The full variable domain, completed using reference TRBV14 and TRBJ1-5, is EAGVTQFPSHSVIEKGQTVTLRCDPISGHDNLYWYRRVMGKEIKFLLHFVKESKQDESGMPNNRFLAERTGGTYSTLKVQPAELEDSGVYFCASSRGRNQPQHFGDGTRLSIL.

This chain uses TRBV5-1 with TRBJ2-7, with D possibly being TRBD1 (6 bases). The CDR3 runs 15 residues. Germline-derived CDR1 and CDR2 are SGHRS and YFSETQ. V was pared by 2 bases and J by 0 bases, with 12 bases between. The CDR3 DNA is TGCGCCAGCAGCTTTGGGCAGGGGCCCTCCTACGAGCAGTACTTC. Encoded protein: CASSFGQGPSYEQYF.

The V call is TRBV30, the J call TRBJ1-2; D uncertain. Per the germline V gene, CDR1 is GTSNPN and CDR2 is SVGIG (reference sequence). V lost 5 bases to trimming and J lost 3 bases, with 10 bases between them. This CDR3 region has 12 residues. The CDR3 DNA sequence: TGTGCCTGGGAATTGAGTTACTATGGCTACACCTTC. This translates into CAWELSYYGYTF. The full variable domain, with the rest looked up from reference TRBV30 and TRBJ1-2, is SQTIHQWPATLVQPVGSPLSLECTVEGTSNPNLYWYRQAAGRGLQLLFYSVGIGQISSEVPQNLSASRPQDRQFILSSKKLLLSDSGFYLCAWELSYYGYTFGSGTRLTVV.

The V call is TRBV4-3, the J call TRBJ2-2; D unclear. Trimming took 0 bases from V and 0 from J, leaving 14 bases between them. CDR1 is LGHNA and CDR2 is YSLEER in the germline V gene. This CDR3 is 18 amino acids long. Written as DNA, the CDR3 is TGCGCCAGCAGCCAAGATCGGGTGGGCAGCTCGAACACCGGGGAGCTGTTTTTT. Translation: CASSQDRVGSSNTGELFF.

The rearrangement joins TRBV27 to TRBJ2-3, with 9 bases lining up with TRBD1. The V gene's germline CDR1 is MNHEY and CDR2 SMNVEV (reference sequence). The CDR3 is 13 amino acids. J was trimmed by 3 bases and V by 7 bases; bases with no gene match: 2. CDR3 residues: CASMGQGTDTQYF. The DNA for the CDR3 is TGTGCCAGCATGGGACAGGGTACAGATACGCAGTATTTT.

This sequence joins TRBV18 and TRBJ2-5; the D call may be TRBD1 or TRBD2 (5 bases each). V dropped 5 bases and J dropped 3 bases, with 16 bases sitting between them. Germline CDR1 is KGHSH and CDR2 is LQKENI. The CDR3 spans 15 residues. The CDR3 DNA is TGTGCCAGCTCAGTATTAAGAGGGACCGAAGAGACCCAGTACTTC. This encodes CASSVLRGTEETQYF.

The chain links TRBV5-1 to TRBJ2-5; TRBD2 matches at 8 bases. Germline V gene sequence: CDR1 SGHRS, CDR2 YFSETQ. CDR3 size: 15 residues. V was pared by 1 base and J by 4 bases, with 6 bases of the junction left unmatched. CDR3 loop: CASSLSSGGRETQYF. In DNA, the CDR3 is TGCGCCAGCAGCTTGAGTTCGGGGGGGCGAGAGACCCAGTACTTC.

This clone was recorded once. The chain couples TRBV13 to TRBJ1-1; 8 positions match TRBD1. Germline V gene data show CDR1 as PRHDT and CDR2 as FYEKMQ (reference sequence). Trimming at V came to 6 bases and at J to 6 bases, leaving 21 bases not matched to a gene. There are 18 residues in the CDR3. CDR3 amino acids: CASRAGTGGRAQAPEAFF. The CDR3 DNA reads as TGTGCCAGCAGGGCCGGGACAGGAGGGAGGGCCCAAGCGCCTGAAGCTTTCTTT.

CDR3 DNA sequence: TGTGCCAGCAGCTTTTCCGGCTTAACAGATACGCAGTATTTT. As protein: CASSFSGLTDTQYF. This chain joins TRBV11-3 and TRBJ2-3; D remains unclear. Deletions cut 3 bases from V and 3 bases from J, with 10 bases between. This CDR3 contains 14 residues. In germline, CDR1 is SGHNT, CDR2 YENEEA.

V and J are TRBV6-1 and TRBJ1-1, with 8 bases identical to TRBD1. Germline V lookup: CDR1 MNHNS, CDR2 SASEGT. V dropped 6 bases and J dropped 9; count of bases not matched to a gene: 6. The CDR3 is 12 amino acids. This chain's CDR3 is CASRRQGNQAFF. The CDR3 nucleotides read TGTGCCAGCAGGAGACAGGGGAACCAAGCTTTCTTT.

The J gene is TRBJ2-3, the V gene TRBV4-1; D might be TRBD1 (5 bases). This CDR3 has 14 residues. Per the germline V gene, CDR1 is MGHRA and CDR2 is YSYEKL. Trimming shortened V by 4 bases and J by 2 bases, and 10 bases separated the two germline ends. CDR3 DNA: TGCGCCAGCAGCCGAGAGGACATCACAGATACGCAGTATTTT. It yields the protein CASSREDITDTQYF.